This entry lists 18 T cell receptor beta chains sequenced from one sample in a study of T cell responses to AZD1222 COVID-19 vaccine (dated by TCRdb to the early 2020s). The method was the immunoSEQ multiplex PCR assay. Held by TCRdb, this immuneACCESS table contains in-frame sequences only and omits some clones. Under half of the omission traces to an unresolved V gene where checked; the cause of the rest is unknown. The sample profile shows roughly 120,000 clones; about nine tenths of them were found once. 1.5% to 2% of the sample belongs to the ten largest clones. What the time point label conveys for this sample: baseline before first vaccination. This specimen was peripheral blood, taken on day 0 of AZD1222 vaccination. The receptors were sampled from an adult in good health.

The chain couples TRBV7-9 to TRBJ1-1; D not certain. This CDR3 has 15 residues. Germline CDR1 SEHNR, CDR2 FQNEAQ (reference sequence). V was shortened by 1 base and J by 0 bases, with 9 bases between the two germline ends. This CDR3 is CASSLVQSMNTEAFF. The CDR3 DNA reads TGTGCCAGCAGCTTAGTACAATCCATGAACACTGAAGCTTTCTTT.

This chain joins TRBV2 and TRBJ1-5; D is undetermined. The CDR3 length is 12 residues. The V end was cut by 5 bases, the J end by 7 bases, with 9 bases between. Germline V gene data show CDR1 as SNHLY and CDR2 as FYNNEI. The CDR3 DNA reads as TGTGCCAGCAGTCCCACGAGGCAGCCCCAGCATTTT. Protein product: CASSPTRQPQHF. Using reference TRBV2 and TRBJ1-5 for the parts outside the CDR3, the full variable domain is EPEVTQTPSHQVTQMGQEVILRCVPISNHLYFYWYRQILGQKVEFLVSFYNNEISEKSEIFDDQFSVERPDGSNFTLKIRSTKLEDSAMYFCASSPTRQPQHFGDGTRLSIL.

The chain links TRBV13 to TRBJ2-2; maybe TRBD2 (5 bases). V dropped 1 base and J dropped 4 bases, with 10 bases sitting between them. Germline loops: CDR1 PRHDT, CDR2 FYEKMQ (reference sequence). The CDR3 spans 15 residues. CDR3 sequence reads: CASSLAGWTTGELFF. CDR3 sequence (DNA): TGTGCCAGCAGCTTAGCGGGGTGGACCACCGGGGAGCTGTTTTTT.

This clone was observed a few times. The chain joins TRBV27 to TRBJ1-5; D call uncertain. The CDR3 has 13 amino acids. V gave up 3 bases and J gave up 7 bases, with 10 bases separating them. Germline V gene lookup returns CDR1 MNHEY and CDR2 SMNVEV (reference sequence). CDR3 in amino acids: CASSLGGRQPQHF. CDR3 bases: TGTGCCAGCAGTTTGGGTGGCAGGCAGCCCCAGCATTTT.

A few counts support this clone. The chain has TRBV10-3 and TRBJ1-1, with D possibly being TRBD1 (6 bases). Germline-derived CDR1 and CDR2 are ENHRY and SYGVKD. The V and J ends lost 0 bases and 8 bases respectively, with 16 bases between them. The CDR3 totals 15 residues. Here the CDR3 DNA reads TGTGCCATCAGTGAGTCAGGGACACCGAACAAGGAAGCTTTCTTT. Protein product: CAISESGTPNKEAFF.

The V gene is TRBV11-2, the J gene TRBJ1-1; D gene unclear. With 2 bases removed from V and 5 bases from J, the gap between germline ends came to 6 bases. The germline V gene has CDR1 SGHAT and CDR2 FQNNGV. The CDR3 runs 12 residues. The CDR3 here is CASSLSMTEAFF. In DNA form, the CDR3 reads TGTGCCAGCAGCTTAAGCATGACTGAAGCTTTCTTT.

J is TRBJ1-2 and V is TRBV7-8, with D uncertain. Trimming shortened V by 4 bases and J by 7 bases, and 16 bases separated the two germline ends. This CDR3 has 14 amino acids. CDR1 is SGHVS and CDR2 is FQNEAQ in the germline V gene. In nucleotides, the CDR3 is TGTGCCAGCAGCTCGACGGAGTACCGAACTGGCTACACCTTC. Encoded protein: CASSSTEYRTGYTF.

This sequence joins TRBV7-8 and TRBJ2-5, with 7 bases fitting TRBD1. This CDR3 is 14 amino acids long. Germline V gene sequence: CDR1 SGHVS, CDR2 FQNEAQ. The trim removed 5 bases at V and 1 base at J, leaving 4 bases unmatched. The CDR3 region has the DNA TGTGCCAGCAGCCCGGGGACAGTCCAAGAGACCCAGTACTTC. It translates to CASSPGTVQETQYF.

The gene calls are TRBV2 and TRBJ2-1; TRBD2 agrees at 7 bases. The germline CDR1 and CDR2 sequences are SNHLY and FYNNEI. The CDR3 covers 16 residues. V shed 4 bases and J 3 bases; nucleotides not matched to a gene: 9. CDR3 in amino acids: CASSGYTGGSYNEQFF. The CDR3 nucleotides read TGTGCCAGCAGTGGATATACGGGGGGAAGCTACAATGAGCAGTTCTTC.

The chain recombines TRBV19 with TRBJ2-7, with 9 positions matching TRBD2. The CDR3 has 15 residues. The V gene's germline CDR1 is LNHDA and CDR2 SQIVND (reference sequence). Losses at the gene ends were 1 base for V and 2 bases for J; bases not matched to a gene: 3. CDR3 protein: CASSIGLADTYEQYF. The CDR3 DNA reads TGTGCCAGTAGTATAGGACTAGCGGATACCTACGAGCAGTACTTC.

The genes are TRBV30 and TRBJ1-1, with D perhaps matching TRBD1 (5 bases). V was cut by 0 bases and J by 6 bases, with 11 bases left in between. The length of the CDR3 is 13 residues. The germline gives CDR1 GTSNPN, CDR2 SVGIG (reference sequence). CDR3 in DNA: TGTGCCTGGAGTGTACGCAGGGCGGCTGAAGCTTTCTTT. This codes for CAWSVRRAAEAFF.

The genes are TRBV6-1 and TRBJ1-3, with a weak D call TRBD1 (5 bases). CDR1 and CDR2 from the germline V gene are MNHNS and SASEGT. V gave up 2 bases and J gave up 5 bases, with 25 bases separating them. This CDR3 comprises 19 residues. The CDR3 here is CASSETPPGLGLRRNTIYF. CDR3 coding DNA: TGTGCCAGCAGTGAAACACCCCCTGGTTTGGGACTTAGGAGAAACACCATATATTTT.

On this clone: Relative to the germline gene, one junction end is altered; a read error may explain this. The genes are TRBV29-1 and TRBJ1-1, with 7 bases aligning to TRBD1. CDR1 SQVTM and CDR2 ANQGSEA come from the germline V gene. This CDR3 has 13 residues. For the CDR3, the DNA is TGCAGCGCTGAACGACAGGGCGGCACTGAAGCTTTCTTT. Amino acid sequence: CSAERQGGTEAFF.

This rearrangement joins TRBV5-1 to TRBJ1-6, with 9 nucleotides matching TRBD1. The V and J ends lost 4 bases and 3 bases, in that order; junction bases with no gene match: 8. From germline, CDR1 is SGHRS and CDR2 YFSETQ. The CDR3 has 17 residues. The CDR3 reads CASSLTGGMFYNSPLHF. The CDR3 nucleotides read TGCGCCAGCAGCCTAACAGGGGGCATGTTCTATAATTCACCCCTCCACTTT.

This rearrangement joins TRBV6-6 to TRBJ1-1; D remains ambiguous. This CDR3 has 17 amino acids. Germline loops: CDR1 MNHNY, CDR2 SVGAGI (reference sequence). V was shortened by 5 bases and J by 4 bases, with 23 bases between the two germline ends. DNA of the CDR3: TGTGCCAGCAGTCAGCCTGGGTATAGTAGAAAGACCACTGAAGCTTTCTTT. Amino acids: CASSQPGYSRKTTEAFF.

This chain links TRBV5-1 with TRBJ1-5, with 10 bases matching TRBD1. V gave up 4 bases and J gave up 3 bases; unmatched junction bases: 4. CDR1 SGHRS and CDR2 YFSETQ come from the germline V gene. The CDR3 sequence is 15 residues long. CDR3 in DNA: TGCGCCAGCAGCGACGGACAGGGGGACAATCAGCCCCAGCATTTT. Protein sequence: CASSDGQGDNQPQHF.

The CDR3 is CATQGGPNQPQHF. The CDR3 DNA follows: TGCGCCACCCAGGGGGGACCCAATCAGCCCCAGCATTTT. The V call is TRBV10-1, the J call TRBJ1-5; 7 nucleotides match TRBD1. The CDR3 extends over 13 amino acids. The junction had 6 bases not matched to a gene; V was cut back by 10 bases and J by 3 bases. Germline loops: CDR1 WNHNN, CDR2 SYGVQD (reference sequence).

The CDR3 is CASSQDPGLAGGFSYNEQFF. The CDR3 DNA follows: TGTGCCAGCAGCCAAGATCCGGGACTAGCGGGAGGGTTCTCCTACAATGAGCAGTTCTTC. J is TRBJ2-1 and V is TRBV4-2; 16 nucleotides agree with TRBD2. Losses at the gene ends were 0 bases for V and 0 bases for J; bases not matched to a gene: 5. CDR1 is LGHNA and CDR2 is YNFKEQ in the germline V gene. This CDR3 has 20 residues.